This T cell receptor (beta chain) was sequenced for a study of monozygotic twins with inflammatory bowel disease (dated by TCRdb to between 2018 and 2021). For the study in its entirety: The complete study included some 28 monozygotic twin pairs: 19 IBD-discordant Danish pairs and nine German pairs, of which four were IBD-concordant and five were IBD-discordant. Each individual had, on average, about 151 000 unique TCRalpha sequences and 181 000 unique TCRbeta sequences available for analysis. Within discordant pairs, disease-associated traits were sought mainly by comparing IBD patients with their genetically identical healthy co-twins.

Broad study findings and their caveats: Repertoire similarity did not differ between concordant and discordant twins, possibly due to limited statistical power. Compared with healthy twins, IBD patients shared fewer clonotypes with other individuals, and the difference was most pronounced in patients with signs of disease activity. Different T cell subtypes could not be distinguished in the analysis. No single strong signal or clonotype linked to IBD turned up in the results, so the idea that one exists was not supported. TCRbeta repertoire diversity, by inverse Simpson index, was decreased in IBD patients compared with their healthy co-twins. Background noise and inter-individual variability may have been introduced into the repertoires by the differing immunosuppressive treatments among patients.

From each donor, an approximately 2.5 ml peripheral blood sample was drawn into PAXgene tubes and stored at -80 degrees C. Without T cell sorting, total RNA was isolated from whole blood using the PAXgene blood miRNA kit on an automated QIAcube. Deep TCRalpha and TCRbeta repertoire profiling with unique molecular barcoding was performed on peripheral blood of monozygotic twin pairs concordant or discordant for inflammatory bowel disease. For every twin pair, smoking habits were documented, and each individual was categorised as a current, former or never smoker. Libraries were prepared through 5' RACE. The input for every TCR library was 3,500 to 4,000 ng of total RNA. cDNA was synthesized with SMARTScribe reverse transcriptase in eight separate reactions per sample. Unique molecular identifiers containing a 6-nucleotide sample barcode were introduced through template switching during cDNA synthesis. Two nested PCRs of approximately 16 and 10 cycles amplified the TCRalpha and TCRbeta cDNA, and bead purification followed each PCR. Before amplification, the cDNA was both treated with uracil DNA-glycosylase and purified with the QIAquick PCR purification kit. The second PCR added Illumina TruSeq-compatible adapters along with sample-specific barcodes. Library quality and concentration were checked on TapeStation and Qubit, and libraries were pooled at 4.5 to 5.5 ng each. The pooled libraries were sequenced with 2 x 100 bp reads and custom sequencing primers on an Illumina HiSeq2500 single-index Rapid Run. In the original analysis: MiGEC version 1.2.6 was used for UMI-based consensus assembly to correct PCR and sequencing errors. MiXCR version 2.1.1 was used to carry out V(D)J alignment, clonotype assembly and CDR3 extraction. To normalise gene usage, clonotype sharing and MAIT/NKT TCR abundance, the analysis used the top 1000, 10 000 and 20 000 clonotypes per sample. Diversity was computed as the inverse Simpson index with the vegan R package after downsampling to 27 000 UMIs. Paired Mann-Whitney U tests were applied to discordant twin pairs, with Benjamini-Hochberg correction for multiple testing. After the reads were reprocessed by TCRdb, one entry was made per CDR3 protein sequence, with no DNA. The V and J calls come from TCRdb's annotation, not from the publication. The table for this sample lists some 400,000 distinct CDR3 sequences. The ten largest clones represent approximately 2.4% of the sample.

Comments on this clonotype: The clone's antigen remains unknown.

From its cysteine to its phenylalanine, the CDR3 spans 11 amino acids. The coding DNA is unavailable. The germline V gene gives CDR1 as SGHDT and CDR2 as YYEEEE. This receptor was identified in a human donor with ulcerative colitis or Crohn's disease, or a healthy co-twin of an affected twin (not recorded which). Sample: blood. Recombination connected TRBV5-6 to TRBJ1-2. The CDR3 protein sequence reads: CASSLHGKYTF. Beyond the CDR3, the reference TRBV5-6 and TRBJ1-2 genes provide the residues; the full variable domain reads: DAGVTQSPTHLIKTRGQQVTLRCSPKSGHDTVSWYQQALGQGPQFIFQYYEEEERQRGNFPDRFSGHQFPNYSSELNVNALLLGDSALYLCASSLHGKYTFGSGTRLTVV.